This entry describes one T cell receptor beta chain. The CDR3 is 16 amino acids. Germline V lookup: CDR1 KGHDR, CDR2 SFDVKD. Trimming at V came to 2 bases and at J to 4 bases, leaving 6 bases not matched to a gene. In the source study's methods: Reference gene primer amplification in the assay estimated nucleated cell counts. Clones were sequenced by immunoSEQ multiplex PCR, and TCRdb holds only the in-frame ones, with some missing. V and J calls and clone size come straight from that table; D and trimming were deduced from the DNA. The sample includes some 340,000 clones, 90% to 95% of them seen just once. These data come from a study of blood T cell repertoires in COVID-19. Study-level information: PBMCs, B-cell-depleted T cells, or T cells provided the cDNA or gDNA that made up the material.

V and J are TRBV24-1 and TRBJ2-3, with TRBD1 matching over 9 bases. The receptor's source is a woman aged 30 to 39 who had been exposed to COVID-19. The sample was PBMCs or T cells enriched from blood (not recorded which). The CDR3 DNA is TGTGCCACCAGTGATTCTCCGGGACAGGGCCCAGATACGCAGTATTTT. This codes for CATSDSPGQGPDTQYF.